The 30 T cell receptor beta chains listed next were all sequenced from one sample in a study of blood T cells in healthy people across ages. Sample-barcoded 5' priming and a J-beta primer mix drove a second PCR of 7 to 11 cycles. TCRdb reprocessed the 5' RACE reads with MiXCR, giving one entry per CDR3 protein. The profile shows roughly 1,300,000 distinct CDR3 sequences, around 59% of them singletons. The specimen sequenced was blood. The receptors originated from a man aged 18 to 35 in good health.

The genes are TRBV27 and TRBJ2-7; D is possibly TRBD2 (6 bases). CDR3 size: 15 residues. V was pared by 5 bases and J by 4 bases, with 18 bases between. The germline gives CDR1 MNHEY, CDR2 SMNVEV (reference sequence). The CDR3 region has the DNA TGTGCCAGCAGTCCCGGATCTGGGAGGAAGTACGAGCAGTACTTC. Its translation is CASSPGSGRKYEQYF.

The rearrangement uses TRBV7-9 and TRBJ2-4; D uncertain. The J call is in doubt because the DNA end fits TRBJ2-7 better. Germline-derived CDR1 and CDR2 are SEHNR and FQNEAQ (reference sequence). The CDR3 totals 16 residues. DNA of the CDR3: TGTGCCAGCAGCTTCCCGCCGGGCCTCCTGAGGTACGAGCAGTACTTC. This codes for CASSFPPGLLRYEQYF.

This clonotype has a handful of counts. The chain carries TRBV12-3 or TRBV12-4 and TRBJ2-1; maybe TRBD1 (6 bases). The length of the CDR3 is 14 residues. Between the trimmed V and J ends, which lost 5 bases and 8 bases, there was a span of 16 bases. CDR3 residues: CASSPTGMRDEQFF. CDR3 sequence (DNA): TGTGCCAGCAGTCCTACAGGGATGAGGGATGAGCAGTTCTTC.

This clonotype has only a few counts. V usage is TRBV5-1 and J usage is TRBJ2-1; 8 bases agree with TRBD1. The CDR3 totals 15 residues. The germline V gene has CDR1 SGHRS and CDR2 YFSETQ. J gave up 7 bases and V 0 bases, and 6 bases lay outside the gene matches. The CDR3 region has the DNA TGCGCCAGCAGCTTGGAGACAGGGGTATGGAATGAGCAGTTCTTC. Its protein is CASSLETGVWNEQFF.

The chain joins TRBV15 to TRBJ2-2; D call uncertain. This CDR3 region has 11 residues. Germline loops: CDR1 LNHNV, CDR2 YYDKDF (reference sequence). With 4 bases removed from V and 8 bases from J, the gap between germline ends came to 5 bases. CDR3 in amino acids: CATSTGGELFF. The CDR3 DNA follows: TGTGCCACCAGCACCGGAGGGGAGCTGTTTTTT.

The rearrangement uses TRBV20-1 and TRBJ2-6, with D possibly matching TRBD1 (6 bases). Germline CDR1 reads DFQATT; CDR2 reads SNEGSKA (reference sequence). Trimming stripped 6 bases from V and 2 bases from J, with 14 bases between. The CDR3 contains 15 residues. This CDR3 reads CSAYTGLAGANVLTF. The CDR3 DNA reads TGCAGTGCCTACACAGGGCTTGCTGGGGCCAACGTCCTGACTTTC.

The gene calls are TRBV5-6 and TRBJ1-2; D perhaps matches TRBD1 (5 bases). From germline, CDR1 is SGHDT and CDR2 YYEEEE. V was trimmed by 4 bases and J by 6 bases, leaving 13 bases between them. CDR3 length: 13 residues. Here the CDR3 reads CASSPRGYDGYTF. DNA of the CDR3: TGTGCCAGCAGCCCGCGGGGCTATGATGGCTACACCTTC.

This clonotype was detected only once. The chain uses TRBV3-1 and TRBJ1-3; 8 nucleotides match TRBD1. Germline CDR1 LGHDT, CDR2 YNNKEL (reference sequence). The CDR3 is 19 residues long. V was pared by 0 bases and J by 0 bases, with 10 bases of the junction left unmatched. CDR3 amino acids: CASSQDRTGNYYSGNTIYF. CDR3 DNA: TGTGCCAGCAGCCAAGATCGGACAGGGAACTATTACTCTGGAAACACCATATATTTT.

This clonotype showed up just a few times. The chain uses TRBV29-1 and TRBJ2-7; 9 bases agree with TRBD1. Trimming cost V 4 bases and J 3 bases; bases outside gene matches: 4. CDR1 and CDR2 (germline): SQVTM, ANQGSEA. This CDR3 is 13 amino acids long. In nucleotides, the CDR3 is TGCAGCGTTGCGGGACAGGGCTACTACGAGCAGTACTTC. Encoded protein: CSVAGQGYYEQYF.

The chain joins TRBV11-1 to TRBJ2-3; D tentatively reads TRBD1 or TRBD2 (6 bases each). Trimming took off 2 bases at V and 2 bases at J, with 11 bases between the two ends. The CDR3 sequence is 15 residues long. Germline values: CDR1 SGHAT, CDR2 FQDESV (reference sequence). CDR3 protein: CASSLRGAFTDTQYF. In nucleotides, the CDR3 is TGTGCCAGCAGCTTAAGGGGGGCTTTCACAGATACGCAGTATTTT.

This clonotype has just one count. The rearrangement uses TRBV29-1 and TRBJ2-7, with no clear D. CDR3 size: 14 residues. Trimming left V 1 base short and J 2 bases short, with 12 bases between. The germline gives CDR1 SQVTM, CDR2 ANQGSEA. CDR3: CSVEAGDGAYEQYF. The CDR3 bases are TGCAGCGTTGAAGCCGGCGATGGAGCCTACGAGCAGTACTTC.

The V and J genes are TRBV5-4 and TRBJ2-5, with D possibly being TRBD2 (6 bases). The germline V and J ends were trimmed by 4 bases and 5 bases, with 18 bases remaining between them. Germline CDR1 and CDR2: SGHNT and YYREEE (reference sequence). This CDR3 has 15 residues. CDR3 sequence (DNA): TGTGCCAGCAGCCATCGGGGGTCTGGTGAGGAGACCCAGTACTTC. This sequence encodes CASSHRGSGEETQYF.

The chain's CDR3 is CATSDRDRGREKLFF. CDR3 sequence (DNA): TGTGCCACCAGCGACCGGGACAGGGGGCGGGAAAAACTGTTTTTT. V and J are TRBV15 and TRBJ1-4; 12 bases match TRBD1. V was pared by 5 bases and J by 8 bases, with 6 bases of the junction left unmatched. Germline loops: CDR1 LNHNV, CDR2 YYDKDF (reference sequence). The CDR3 runs 15 residues.

This clonotype was observed many times. The chain carries TRBV27 and TRBJ2-5; 7 bases fit TRBD1. The J call may be faulty, since TRBJ2-7 better matches the DNA end. Germline CDR1 is MNHEY and CDR2 is SMNVEV (reference sequence). The CDR3 runs 12 residues. CDR3 amino acids: CASSFTGVEQYF. In DNA form, the CDR3 reads TGTGCCAGCAGTTTCACAGGGGTCGAGCAGTACTTC.

This rearrangement joins TRBV20-1 to TRBJ2-7; D unclear. CDR1 is DFQATT and CDR2 is SNEGSKA in the germline V gene (reference sequence). V lost 2 bases to trimming and J lost 0 bases, with 8 bases between them. CDR3 size: 13 residues. The CDR3 nucleotides are TGCAGTGCTAGATTGCACAGCTCCTACGAGCAGTACTTC. It translates to CSARLHSSYEQYF.

This rearrangement joins TRBV6-1 to TRBJ2-1; 7 bases line up with TRBD2. With the DNA end fitting TRBJ2-7 better, the J assignment may be wrong. CDR3 size: 15 residues. Germline CDR1 MNHNS, CDR2 SASEGT. In DNA, the CDR3 is TGTGCCAGCAGTGAAGGCGGGGGATCCTACAATGAGCAGTACTTC. It yields the protein CASSEGGGSYNEQYF.

V and J are TRBV11-2 and TRBJ2-5, with D maybe TRBD2 (6 bases). Matching the DNA end better, TRBJ2-7 makes the J call doubtful. Germline CDR1 and CDR2: SGHAT and FQNNGV. The CDR3 runs 14 residues. As DNA, the CDR3 is TGTGCCAGCAGGGTTGAGGGAGGCCCCTACGAGCAGTACTTC. Translation gives CASRVEGGPYEQYF.

There are a few counts of this clonotype. J is TRBJ2-1 and V is TRBV28; perhaps TRBD1 as D (5 bases). The CDR3 consists of 12 residues. Trimming stripped 5 bases from V and 8 bases from J, with 10 bases between. CDR1 is MDHEN, CDR2 SYDVKM, per germline. The CDR3 nucleotides are TGTGCCAGCAGTCAGGGTTGGTATGAGCAGTTCTTC. It is translated as CASSQGWYEQFF.

The rearrangement links TRBV15 to TRBJ2-1; D is undetermined. Trimming took off 0 bases at V and 0 bases at J, with 12 bases between the two ends. The CDR3 is made up of 17 amino acids. Germline CDR1 and CDR2: LNHNV and YYDKDF (reference sequence). The CDR3 DNA reads as TGTGCCACCAGCAGAGATTCGGGCTATCGCTCCTACAATGAGCAGTTCTTC. Amino acid sequence: CATSRDSGYRSYNEQFF.

A few counts support this clonotype. The chain joins TRBV4-1 to TRBJ1-5; D remains unclear. The CDR3 length is 13 residues. The germline gives CDR1 MGHRA, CDR2 YSYEKL. V was cut by 3 bases and J by 7 bases, with 10 bases left in between. CDR3 region: CASSQEEGQPQHF. CDR3 in DNA: TGCGCCAGCAGCCAGGAGGAGGGACAGCCCCAGCATTTT.

The chain employs TRBV20-1 and TRBJ2-7, with 11 bases fitting TRBD1. Trimming at V came to 6 bases and at J to 1 base, leaving 5 bases not matched to a gene. This CDR3 has 14 residues. CDR1 DFQATT and CDR2 SNEGSKA come from the germline V gene (reference sequence). This CDR3 is CSADRGRRSYEQYF. CDR3 sequence (DNA): TGCAGTGCGGACAGGGGGCGAAGGTCCTACGAGCAGTACTTC.

The chain employs TRBV6-4 and TRBJ2-2; a possible D gene is TRBD1 (6 bases). Deletions cut 6 bases from V and 2 bases from J, with 16 bases between. CDR1 and CDR2 (germline): MRHNA, SNTAGT. This CDR3 is 16 amino acids long. CDR3 region: CASRDLTGPNTGELFF. DNA for the CDR3: TGTGCCAGCAGGGACCTGACAGGTCCTAACACCGGGGAGCTGTTTTTT.

In DNA form, the CDR3 reads TGTGCCAGCAGCAACCCACAGGGAAATGAGCAGTTCTTC. It yields the protein CASSNPQGNEQFF. The V and J genes are TRBV3-1 and TRBJ2-1; weak D call: TRBD1 (6 bases). Trimming took 5 bases from V and 7 from J, leaving 12 bases between them. Germline V gene data show CDR1 as LGHDT and CDR2 as YNNKEL (reference sequence). The CDR3 runs to 13 residues.

The CDR3: CASSYPPATSTDTQYF. DNA of the CDR3: TGTGCCAGCAGTTACCCGCCAGCGACTAGCACAGATACGCAGTATTTT. This chain connects TRBV6-6 to TRBJ2-3, with unresolved D. CDR3 size: 16 residues. Per the germline V gene, CDR1 is MNHNY and CDR2 is SVGAGI (reference sequence). V was cut by 2 bases and J by 0 bases, with 12 bases left in between.

The gene calls are TRBV28 and TRBJ1-2, with TRBD1 matching over 12 bases. Germline-derived CDR1 and CDR2 are MDHEN and SYDVKM. Trimming took 7 bases from V and 5 from J; bases not matched to a gene: 11. This CDR3 is 16 amino acids long. The CDR3 spells CASTTQGTGGLYGYTF. The DNA for the CDR3 is TGTGCCAGCACCACCCAGGGGACAGGGGGCCTTTATGGCTACACCTTC.

This sequence joins TRBV4-1 and TRBJ2-7; no clear D. V was shortened by 4 bases and J by 4 bases, with 17 bases between the two germline ends. Germline V CDR1 and CDR2: MGHRA, YSYEKL. There are 15 residues in the CDR3. CDR3 loop: CASSREPIAAYEQYF. The CDR3 bases are TGCGCCAGCAGCCGGGAACCCATTGCGGCTTACGAGCAGTACTTC.

The chain combines TRBV28 with TRBJ2-3; D might be TRBD2 (5 bases). The CDR3 extends over 14 amino acids. Germline CDR1 is MDHEN and CDR2 is SYDVKM. V was shortened by 7 bases and J by 3 bases, with 14 bases between the two germline ends. As DNA, the CDR3 is TGTGCCAGCAAACGGGGTGGGTTAACAGATACGCAGTATTTT. It yields the protein CASKRGGLTDTQYF.

This clonotype was found a few times. The chain combines TRBV29-1 with TRBJ1-1; D gene unclear. This CDR3 is built from 13 residues. Trimming removed 8 bases from V and 1 base from J, with 14 bases in between. Looked up from germline, CDR1 is SQVTM and CDR2 is ANQGSEA. This CDR3 is CSYKRQQNTEAFF. In DNA form, the CDR3 reads TGCAGCTACAAAAGGCAACAGAACACTGAAGCTTTCTTT.

The chain has TRBV7-2 and TRBJ2-7; TRBD1 matches 7 bases. The germline V gene has CDR1 SGHTA and CDR2 FQGNSA. The CDR3 is made up of 15 amino acids. Trimming cost V 4 bases and J 0 bases; bases outside gene matches: 6. The CDR3 reads CASSYLRTGSYEQYF. As DNA, the CDR3 is TGTGCCAGCAGCTACCTGCGGACAGGCTCCTACGAGCAGTACTTC. The complete variable domain, with remaining parts taken from reference TRBV7-2 and TRBJ2-7, reads GAGVSQSPSNKVTEKGKDVELRCDPISGHTALYWYRQSLGQGLEFLIYFQGNSAPDKSGLPSDRFSAERTGGSVSTLTIQRTQQEDSAVYLCASSYLRTGSYEQYFGPGTRLTVT.

This chain joins TRBV7-9 and TRBJ1-4; D uncertain. Germline-derived CDR1 and CDR2 are SEHNR and FQNEAQ (reference sequence). Trimming stripped 1 base from V and 3 bases from J, with 9 bases between. The CDR3 spans 15 residues. The CDR3, as DNA: TGTGCCAGCAGCTTAGGAGGGCCGTCTAATGAAAAACTGTTTTTT. Translating it yields CASSLGGPSNEKLFF.